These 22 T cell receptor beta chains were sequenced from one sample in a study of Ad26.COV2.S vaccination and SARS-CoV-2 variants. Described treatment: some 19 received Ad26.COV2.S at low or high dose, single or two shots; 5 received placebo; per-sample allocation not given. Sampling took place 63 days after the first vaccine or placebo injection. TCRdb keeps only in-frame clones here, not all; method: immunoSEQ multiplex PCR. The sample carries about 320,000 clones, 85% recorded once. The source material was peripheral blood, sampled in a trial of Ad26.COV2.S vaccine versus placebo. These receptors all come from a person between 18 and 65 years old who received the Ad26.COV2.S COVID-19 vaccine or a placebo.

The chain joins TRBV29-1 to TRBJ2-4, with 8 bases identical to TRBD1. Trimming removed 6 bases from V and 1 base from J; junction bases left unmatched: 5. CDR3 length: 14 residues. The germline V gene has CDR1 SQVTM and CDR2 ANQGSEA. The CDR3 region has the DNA TGCAGCGTGACAGGGGCGGTCGCCAAAAACATTCAGTACTTC. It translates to CSVTGAVAKNIQYF.

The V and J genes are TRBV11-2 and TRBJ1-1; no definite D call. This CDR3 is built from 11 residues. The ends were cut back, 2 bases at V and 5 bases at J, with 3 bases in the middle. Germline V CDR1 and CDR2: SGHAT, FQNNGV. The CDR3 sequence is CASSLRTEAFF. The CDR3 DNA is TGTGCCAGCAGCTTAAGAACTGAAGCTTTCTTT. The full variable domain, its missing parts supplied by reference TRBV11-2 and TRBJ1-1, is EAGVAQSPRYKIIEKRQSVAFWCNPISGHATLYWYQQILGQGPKLLIQFQNNGVVDDSQLPKDRFSAERLKGVDSTLKIQPAKLEDSAVYLCASSLRTEAFFGQGTRLTVV.

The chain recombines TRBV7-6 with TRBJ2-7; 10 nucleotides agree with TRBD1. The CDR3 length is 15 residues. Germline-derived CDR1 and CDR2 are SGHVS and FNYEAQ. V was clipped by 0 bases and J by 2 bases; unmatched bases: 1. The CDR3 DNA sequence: TGTGCCAGCAGCTTAGCCGGACAGGGGGCCTACGAGCAGTACTTC. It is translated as CASSLAGQGAYEQYF.

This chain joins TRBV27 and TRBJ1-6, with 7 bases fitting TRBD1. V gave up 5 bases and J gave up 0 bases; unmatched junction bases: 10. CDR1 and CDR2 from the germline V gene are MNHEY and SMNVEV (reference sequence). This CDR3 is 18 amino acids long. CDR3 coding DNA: TGTGCCAGCAGTCCCCGTATGAGGGGGCCCTCCTATAATTCACCCCTCCACTTT. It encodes CASSPRMRGPSYNSPLHF.

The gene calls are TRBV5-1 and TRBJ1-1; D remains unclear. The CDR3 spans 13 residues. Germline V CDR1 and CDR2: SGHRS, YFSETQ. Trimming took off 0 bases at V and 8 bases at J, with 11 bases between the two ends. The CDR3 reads CASSLDTSNEAFF. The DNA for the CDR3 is TGCGCCAGCAGCTTGGACACTTCGAACGAAGCTTTCTTT.

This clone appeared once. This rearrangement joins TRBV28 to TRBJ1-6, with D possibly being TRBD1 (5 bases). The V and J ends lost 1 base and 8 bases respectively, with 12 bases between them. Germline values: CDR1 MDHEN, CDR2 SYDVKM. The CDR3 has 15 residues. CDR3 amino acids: CASSLSYRPDSPLHF. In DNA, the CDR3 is TGTGCCAGCAGTTTATCATACAGGCCGGATTCACCCCTCCACTTT.

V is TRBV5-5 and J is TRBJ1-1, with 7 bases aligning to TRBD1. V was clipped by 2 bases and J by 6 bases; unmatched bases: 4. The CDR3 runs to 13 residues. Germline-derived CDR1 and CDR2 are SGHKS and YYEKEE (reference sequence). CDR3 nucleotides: TGTGCCAGCAGCTTCACAGGGGAAGCTGAAGCTTTCTTT. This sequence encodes CASSFTGEAEAFF.

The CDR3: CASSGLAGNTIYF. The CDR3 DNA sequence: TGTGCCAGCAGTGGTCTCGCTGGAAACACCATATATTTT. This chain links TRBV25-1 with TRBJ1-3; D not certain. The CDR3 spans 13 residues. V was trimmed by 4 bases and J by 2 bases, leaving 6 bases between them. CDR1 and CDR2 (germline): MGHDK, SYGVNS.

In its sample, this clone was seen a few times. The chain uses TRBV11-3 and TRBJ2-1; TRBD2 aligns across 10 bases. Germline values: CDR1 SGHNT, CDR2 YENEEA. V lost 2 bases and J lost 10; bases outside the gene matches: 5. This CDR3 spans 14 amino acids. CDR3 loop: CASSLTAGGEEQFF. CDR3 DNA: TGTGCCAGCAGCTTAACAGCGGGGGGGGAAGAGCAGTTCTTC.

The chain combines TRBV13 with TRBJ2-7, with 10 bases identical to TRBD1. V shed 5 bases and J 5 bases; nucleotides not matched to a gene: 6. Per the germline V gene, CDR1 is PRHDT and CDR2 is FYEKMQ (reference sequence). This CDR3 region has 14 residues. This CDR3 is CASSTGTGVHEQYF. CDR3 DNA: TGTGCCAGCAGCACCGGGACAGGGGTCCACGAGCAGTACTTC.

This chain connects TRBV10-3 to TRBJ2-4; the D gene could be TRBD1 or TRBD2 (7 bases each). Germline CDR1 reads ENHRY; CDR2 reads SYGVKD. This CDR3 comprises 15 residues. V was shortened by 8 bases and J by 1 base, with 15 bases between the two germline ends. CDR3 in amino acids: CAIGQGGSAKNIQYF. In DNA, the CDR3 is TGTGCCATCGGCCAGGGGGGGTCGGCCAAAAACATTCAGTACTTC.

This CDR3 is CASSWGGIVDTQYF. Here the CDR3 DNA reads TGTGCCAGCAGTTGGGGGGGAATCGTGGATACGCAGTATTTT. This chain links TRBV28 with TRBJ2-3; TRBD2 matches 7 bases. CDR1 MDHEN and CDR2 SYDVKM come from the germline V gene. The CDR3 sequence is 14 residues long. V lost 4 bases to trimming and J lost 6 bases; unmatched junction nucleotides: 7.

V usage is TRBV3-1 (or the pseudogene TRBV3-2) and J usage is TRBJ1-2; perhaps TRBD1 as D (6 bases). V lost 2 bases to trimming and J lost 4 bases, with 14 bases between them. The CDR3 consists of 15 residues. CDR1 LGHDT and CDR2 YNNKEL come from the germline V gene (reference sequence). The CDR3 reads CASSQSNRAGYGYTF. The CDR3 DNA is TGTGCCAGCAGCCAAAGTAACAGGGCGGGCTATGGCTACACCTTC.

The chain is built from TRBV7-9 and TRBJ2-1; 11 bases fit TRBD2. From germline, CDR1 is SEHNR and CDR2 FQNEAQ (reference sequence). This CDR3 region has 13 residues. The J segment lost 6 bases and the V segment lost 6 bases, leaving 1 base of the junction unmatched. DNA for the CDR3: TGTGCCAGCAGGGGGACTAGCGGCAATGAGCAGTTCTTC. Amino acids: CASRGTSGNEQFF.

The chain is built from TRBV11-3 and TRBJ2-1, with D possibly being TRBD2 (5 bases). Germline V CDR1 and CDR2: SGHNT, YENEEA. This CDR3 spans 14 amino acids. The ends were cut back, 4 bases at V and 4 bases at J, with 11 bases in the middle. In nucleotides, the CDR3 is TGTGCCAGCAGCTCCGAGGGCAATTACAATGAGCAGTTCTTC. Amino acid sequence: CASSSEGNYNEQFF.

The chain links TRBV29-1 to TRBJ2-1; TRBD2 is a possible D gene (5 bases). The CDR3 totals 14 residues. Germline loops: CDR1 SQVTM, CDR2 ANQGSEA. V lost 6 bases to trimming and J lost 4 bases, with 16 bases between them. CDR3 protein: CSVRRAAEYNEQFF. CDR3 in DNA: TGCAGCGTCCGGAGAGCAGCGGAGTACAATGAGCAGTTCTTC.

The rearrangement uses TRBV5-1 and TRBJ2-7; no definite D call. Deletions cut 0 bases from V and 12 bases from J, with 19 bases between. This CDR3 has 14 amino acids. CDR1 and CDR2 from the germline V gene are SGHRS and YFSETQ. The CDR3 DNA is TGCGCCAGCAGCTTGGTTCCGGGCCAGGTTAGTAGGTACTTC. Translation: CASSLVPGQVSRYF.

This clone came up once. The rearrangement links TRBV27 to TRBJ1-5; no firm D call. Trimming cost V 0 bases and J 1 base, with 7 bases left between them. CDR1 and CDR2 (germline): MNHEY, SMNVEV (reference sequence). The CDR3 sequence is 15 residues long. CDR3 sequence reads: CASSLSRGSNQPQHF. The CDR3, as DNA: TGTGCCAGCAGTTTATCTCGCGGAAGCAATCAGCCCCAGCATTTT.

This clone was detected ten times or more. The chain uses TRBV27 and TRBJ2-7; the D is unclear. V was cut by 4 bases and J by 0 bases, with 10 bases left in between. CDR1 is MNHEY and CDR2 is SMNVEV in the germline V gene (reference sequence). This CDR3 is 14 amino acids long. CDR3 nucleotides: TGTGCCAGCAGTTACGACACCAACTCCTACGAGCAGTACTTC. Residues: CASSYDTNSYEQYF.

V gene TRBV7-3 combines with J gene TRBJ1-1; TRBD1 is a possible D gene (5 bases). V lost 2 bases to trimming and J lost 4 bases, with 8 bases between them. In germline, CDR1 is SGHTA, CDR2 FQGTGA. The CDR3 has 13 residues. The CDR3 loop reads CASSLYQGTEAFF. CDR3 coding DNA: TGTGCCAGCAGCTTATATCAGGGCACTGAAGCTTTCTTT. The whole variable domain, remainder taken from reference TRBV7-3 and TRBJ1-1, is GAGVSQTPSNKVTEKGKYVELRCDPISGHTALYWYRQSLGQGPEFLIYFQGTGAADDSGLPNDRFFAVRPEGSVSTLKIQRTERGDSAVYLCASSLYQGTEAFFGQGTRLTVV.

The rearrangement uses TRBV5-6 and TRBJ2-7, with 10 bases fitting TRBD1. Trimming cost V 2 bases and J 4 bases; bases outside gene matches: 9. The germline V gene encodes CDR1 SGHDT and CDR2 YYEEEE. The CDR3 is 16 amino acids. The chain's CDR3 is CASSLLSGQGLYEQYF. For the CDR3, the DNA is TGTGCCAGCAGCTTATTATCGGGACAGGGGCTTTACGAGCAGTACTTC.

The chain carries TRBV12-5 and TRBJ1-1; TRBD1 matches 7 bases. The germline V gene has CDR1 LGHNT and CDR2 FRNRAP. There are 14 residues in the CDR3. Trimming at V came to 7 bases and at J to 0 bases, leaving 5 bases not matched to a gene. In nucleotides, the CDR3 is TGTGCTAGTGCTAAGGGACAGATGAACACTGAAGCTTTCTTT. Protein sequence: CASAKGQMNTEAFF.